This TCR beta chain originates from a study of cytomegalovirus exposure and HLA in healthy donors (dated by TCRdb to the late 2010s). Describing the broader study: According to an earlier analysis of 587 of the donors, some 180 million T cells yielded roughly 110 million unique TCR beta sequences and about 300 Gb of sequence data. Both class I and class II loci were covered by HLA typing, at four-digit resolution. In addition to the first cohort of roughly 670 subjects, a separate validation cohort of around 110 different subjects was used. Of the roughly 400 genotyped donors, approximately 83% fell in the genetic ancestry cluster associated with self-reported Caucasian donors. An earlier analysis of around 580 of the donors used high-throughput TCR beta sequencing to judge whether each TCR beta V gene segment behaved as functional or pseudogenic. In a later genetic analysis, genome-wide SNP genotypes for about three fifths of the roughly 670 donors were used, and that subset was treated as a discovery cohort. About five DR-DQ haplotypes were handled as single units for association and clustering, since linkage in the cohort was strong. Rather than drawing on any new phenotypic data, the later analysis identified candidate immune exposures from TCR beta sequences and the way those sequences occurred across donors. Among 398 genotyped donors of the cohort, an average of around 240,000 unique TCR beta nucleotide sequences were sequenced per donor, roughly 20% of them non-productive. Every discovery cohort repertoire had been produced on one sequencing platform. In a later analysis, previously published TCR beta repertoires from 600 to 850 donors were re-analyzed and high-resolution HLA genotyping was added so that TCR occurrence patterns could be studied. High-throughput TCR immunosequencing, statistical association of individual TCRs with disease status, and machine learning were combined to predict cytomegalovirus infection status. The number of donors typed differed by locus, with roughly 629-640 for A, B, C, DRB1 and DQB1, more than 500 for DQA1, over 600 for DPA1, and around 450 for DPB1. Alongside the repertoire data, information on donor age, sex, ethnicity and CMV serostatus was compiled. The study used immunosequencing to profile the T cell repertoires of 666 subjects and linked those repertoires to cytomegalovirus serostatus. The study aimed to test whether cataloging public T cell receptors could reveal signatures of past pathogen exposure. Approximately 310 gigabases of sequencing data and around 87 million unique TCR sequences were included in an early release covering over 600 HLA-typed donors. The investigation overall reported the following: Several of the top co-occurrence clusters appeared to be linked to parvovirus B19, influenza, CMV and Epstein-Barr virus, according to a later analysis. Because counts were too low, seventeen rarely observed V segments, including chromosome 9 orphons, were left out of the earlier analysis of some 640 of the donors. The study listed 150 to 200 TCR beta chains as associated with cytomegalovirus. While some public TCRs were present in many individuals, most TCR sequences turned up only very rarely across donors. V-gene and J-gene trimming of TCR beta chains was associated with a missense DCLRE1C variant in a later genetic analysis, and the association was replicated in an independent cohort. A further reported finding was that TCR beta sequences accurately predicted the HLA-A and HLA-B alleles for most subjects in the first cohort. According to the authors, the approach could potentially be generalized to other disease states and immunological phenotypes. In a later analysis, TCR association rates were found to vary across HLA loci, with the most associated TCRs seen for DRB1 alleles and the fewest for HLA-C alleles. Because HLA typing was unavailable for some donors at each locus, only the typed subset was used in association tests. Most CMV-associated TCR beta chains appeared to be HLA-restricted in a later analysis, and the HLA associations seemed to be driven largely by CMV exposure. A group of highly shared sequence variants was considered likely to be a technical artifact of the sequencing pipeline. The only immune exposure information available for the cohort was CMV serostatus. Strong co-occurrence of HLA alleles, especially DR and DQ, made assigning TCR associations to individual alleles difficult. The classifier was reported to diagnose cytomegalovirus status with high specificity and sensitivity in both the original and validation cohorts. In this cohort, only TCR beta chains were sequenced, and detectable features were limited by the absence of alpha or paired-chain data. Roughly uniform sequencing depth across donors was assumed in presence/absence analyses, although this assumption may not hold. In an earlier analysis of approximately 590 of the donors, most TCR beta V segments appeared in productive rearrangements about 87% or about 30% of the time, broadly matching IMGT annotations. In a later analysis, around 17,000 TCR beta sequences were associated with specific HLA alleles at a false discovery rate of 0.05. Because the 87-base-pair reads could not distinguish some IMGT-functional V segments, including TRBV6-2 and TRBV6-3, those segments were excluded. Correlated functional status among segregating V segments might reflect linkage disequilibrium, but an unknown experimental factor could not be ruled out. Three of the identified cytomegalovirus-associated TCR beta chains were confirmed in vitro to be specific for cytomegalovirus antigens. In a later analysis, HLA-associated TCR beta chains showed more clonal expansion and lower generation probabilities than non-associated chains that were equally common. According to a later genetic analysis, donors in an Asian-associated ancestry cluster had fewer N-insertions in productive TCRs than the roughly 700-donor mean.

The method was the immunoSEQ multiplex PCR assay. For the multiplex PCR, a mixture combining 60 forward primers for TCR Vbeta segments and 13 reverse primers for TCR Jbeta segments was used. A multiplex PCR assay on genomic DNA amplified the CDR3 region of rearranged TCR beta genes. On the Illumina HiSeq System, the amplified TCR beta libraries were sequenced as 87-base-pair reads. Under the source paper's analysis protocol: A later analysis tallied tens of millions of unique TCR beta chains across the 640 or so repertoires, and about 12 million of those chains were shared by two or more donors. A nearest-neighbor algorithm error-corrected the raw reads and collapsed the reads into unique sequences, merging closely related sequences to remove PCR and sequencing errors. CDR3 sequences were aligned to IMGT reference sequences to assign V, D and J gene segments. For a sequence to be retained, a match of at least six nucleotides was required to both a V gene segment and a J gene segment. A rearrangement counted as productive if the CDR3 had no stop codons and remained in frame with V and J, and every other rearrangement counted as non-productive. Following IMGT convention, CDR3 was defined as the stretch from the second conserved V-encoded cysteine to the conserved J-encoded phenylalanine. The earlier analysis of around 640 of the donors excluded sequences that lacked an unambiguous match to a single V gene segment. In an earlier analysis of 500 to 750 of the donors, V segments were called functional above 56.7% productive rearrangements and were called segregating when the between-donor standard deviation exceeded 5%. A statistical classification framework was built for diagnosing cytomegalovirus status from the catalog of TCR beta chain sequences. In a later analysis, TCR nucleotide sequences were compared against IMGT/GENE-DB human TR gene sequences so that V and J genes could be assigned. A later analysis assigned CDR3 sequences and most-parsimonious VDJ recombination scenarios with the TCRdist pipeline. In a later analysis, each TCR beta chain was defined by its CDR3 amino acid sequence together with its V-gene family, and reads lacking a unique V-gene family were excluded. As a way to deal with suspected cross-contamination and a sequencing artifact, a later analysis dropped hundreds of nucleotide sequences that were highly shared and had low generation probability. For each public chain, a later analysis derived a clonal expansion index from normalized ranks of inferred template counts within each repertoire. A later analysis computed generation probabilities with a VDJ recombination model fitted to out-of-frame rearrangements, and checked the results against IGoR. Hypergeometric tests were used in a later analysis to score TCR-TCR, TCR-HLA and TCR-CMV co-occurrence, with a repertoire-size bias correction applied to the TCR pairs. False discovery rates were estimated in a later analysis by permuting HLA or CMV assignments 20 times. In a later analysis, co-occurring TCRs were grouped with DBSCAN, and TCRdist sequence similarity was added when clustering was performed within HLA-allele-positive subsets. For co-occurrence clustering, repertoires with fewer than 30,000 or more than 120,000 public chains were excluded, along with five repertoires with anomalous nucleotide sharing. The clones in this table, taken by TCRdb from immuneACCESS, are in-frame only. Not every clone is retained; where verified, under half of the shortfall comes from an unresolved V gene, and the cause of the rest is unknown. For V, J and clone size, that table is used; D and trimming come from the DNA. Across this sample there are around 100,000 clones, with 60% to 80% seen only once. The ten top clones hold 4% of the sample.

The cohort consisted of fewer than 700 healthy bone marrow donors. Cohort members were all nominally healthy when sampled, although unrecorded immune exposures were likely present. The donor tested CMV seropositive, placing the donor among the roughly 270 seropositive members of the cohort. Every donor gave a peripheral blood sample, and the peripheral blood mononuclear cells from that sample were used for TCR beta sequencing. Genomic DNA extraction from the blood cell samples was performed with the Qiagen DNeasy Blood Extraction Kit. Notes on this clone: What this receptor recognizes is not known. The record has no base qualities; no much larger clone is one base away.

For CDR1 and CDR2, the germline V gene (reference sequence) lists SEHNR and FQNEAQ. Including the terminal cysteine and phenylalanine, the CDR3 comprises 16 residues. The entry retains the CDR3 DNA only, 48 bases that are in frame from base 1. Relative to germline, V is 5 bases shorter and J is 1 base shorter, with 17 bases between their ends. The chain employs TRBV7-9 and TRBJ1-1; a confident D gene designation cannot be given. This clonotype was obtained from a man aged 45-60 years in good health and CMV-seropositive. Sequencing was performed on PBMCs. The CDR3 region has the sequence CASSPDRGRGNTEAFF. The DNA reads TGTGCCAGCAGCCCAGACCGAGGGCGGGGGAACACTGAAGCTTTCTTT.